This entry features one T cell receptor (beta chain) sequence. Antigen unknown. Primers for the PCR totalled 60 Vbeta and 13 Jbeta. Only in-frame clones appear in the TCRdb table, and some are missing; sequencing was by immunoSEQ multiplex PCR. Here the sample spans about 110,000 clones, roughly 80% being singletons. This specimen comes from a study of cytomegalovirus exposure and HLA in healthy donors. Study-wide points: Researchers reported that a few CMV-associated chains were confirmed in vitro as CMV antigen-specific.

Sequenced: PBMCs. This receptor was obtained from a female donor in good health and CMV-seropositive.

CDR3 coding DNA: TGCGCCAGCAGCTTCGAAGCAGGGACTAGTGGCTACACCTTC. This encodes CASSFEAGTSGYTF. The chain links TRBV5-1 to TRBJ1-2, with D tentatively TRBD1 (5 bases). V lost 2 bases, J lost 7 bases, and 15 bases lay in between. The length of the CDR3 is 14 residues. Germline lookup yields CDR1 SGHRS and CDR2 YFSETQ. The variable domain in full, with the rest retrieved from reference TRBV5-1 and TRBJ1-2, is KAGVTQTPRYLIKTRGQQVTLSCSPISGHRSVSWYQQTPGQGLQFLFEYFSETQRNKGNFPGRFSGRQFSNSRSEMNVSTLELGDSALYLCASSFEAGTSGYTFGSGTRLTVV.